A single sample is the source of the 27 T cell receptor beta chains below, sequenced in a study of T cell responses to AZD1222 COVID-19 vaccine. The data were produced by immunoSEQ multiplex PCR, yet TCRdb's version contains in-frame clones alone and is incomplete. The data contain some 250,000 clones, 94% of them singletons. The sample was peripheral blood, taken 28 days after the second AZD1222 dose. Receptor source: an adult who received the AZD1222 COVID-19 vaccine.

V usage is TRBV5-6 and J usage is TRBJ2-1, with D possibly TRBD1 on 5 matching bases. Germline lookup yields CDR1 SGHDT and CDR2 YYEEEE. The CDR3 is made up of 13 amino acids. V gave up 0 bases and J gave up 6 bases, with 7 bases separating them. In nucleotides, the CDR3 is TGTGCCAGCAGCTTGGGGGGCGTCAATGAGCAGTTCTTC. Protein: CASSLGGVNEQFF. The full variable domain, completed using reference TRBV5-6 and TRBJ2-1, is DAGVTQSPTHLIKTRGQQVTLRCSPKSGHDTVSWYQQALGQGPQFIFQYYEEEERQRGNFPDRFSGHQFPNYSSELNVNALLLGDSALYLCASSLGGVNEQFFGPGTRLTVL.

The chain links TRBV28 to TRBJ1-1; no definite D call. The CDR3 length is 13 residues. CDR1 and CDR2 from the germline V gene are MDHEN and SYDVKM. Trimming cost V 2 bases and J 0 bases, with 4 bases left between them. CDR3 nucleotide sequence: TGTGCCAGCAGTTTAGAGATGAACACTGAAGCTTTCTTT. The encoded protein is CASSLEMNTEAFF.

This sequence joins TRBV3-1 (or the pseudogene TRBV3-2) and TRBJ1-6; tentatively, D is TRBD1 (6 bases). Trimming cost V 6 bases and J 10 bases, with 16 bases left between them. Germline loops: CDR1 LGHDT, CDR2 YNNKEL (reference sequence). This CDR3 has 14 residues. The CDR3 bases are TGTGCCAGCAGACAGAGGGGGTGGGGGTCACCCCTCCACTTT. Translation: CASRQRGWGSPLHF.

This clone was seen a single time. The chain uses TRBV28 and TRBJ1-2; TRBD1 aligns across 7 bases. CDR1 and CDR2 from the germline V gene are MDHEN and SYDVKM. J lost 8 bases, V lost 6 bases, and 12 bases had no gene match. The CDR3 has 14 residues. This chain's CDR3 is CASRIFKGAGGYTF. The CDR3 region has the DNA TGTGCCAGCAGGATCTTCAAGGGGGCAGGGGGCTACACCTTC.

As DNA, the CDR3 is TGTGCCAGCACCCATGGAGGGGGGGCATACGAGCAGTACTTC. This sequence encodes CASTHGGGAYEQYF. The chain uses TRBV28 and TRBJ2-7; tentatively, D is TRBD2 (7 bases). Germline V CDR1 and CDR2: MDHEN, SYDVKM. V dropped 7 bases and J dropped 4 bases, with 17 bases sitting between them. The CDR3 runs to 14 residues.

The CDR3 reads CASSLRAGATEAFF. CDR3 coding DNA: TGTGCCAGCAGTTTGAGGGCCGGGGCGACTGAAGCTTTCTTT. This chain joins TRBV27 and TRBJ1-1, with a weak D call TRBD1 (5 bases). This CDR3 comprises 14 residues. V lost 3 bases and J 5 bases, leaving 13 bases between the germline ends. The germline CDR1 and CDR2 sequences are MNHEY and SMNVEV (reference sequence).

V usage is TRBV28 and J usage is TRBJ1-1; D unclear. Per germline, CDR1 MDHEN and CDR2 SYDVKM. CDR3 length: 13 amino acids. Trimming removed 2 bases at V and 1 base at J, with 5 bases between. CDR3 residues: CASSLTENTEAFF. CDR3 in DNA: TGTGCCAGCAGTTTAACGGAGAACACTGAAGCTTTCTTT.

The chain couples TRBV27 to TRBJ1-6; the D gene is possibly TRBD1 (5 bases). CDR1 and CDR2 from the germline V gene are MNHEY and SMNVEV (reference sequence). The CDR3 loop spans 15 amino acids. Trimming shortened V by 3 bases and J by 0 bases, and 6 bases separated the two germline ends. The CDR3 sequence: CASSLRGSYNSPLHF. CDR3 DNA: TGTGCCAGCAGTTTGAGGGGCTCCTATAATTCACCCCTCCACTTT.

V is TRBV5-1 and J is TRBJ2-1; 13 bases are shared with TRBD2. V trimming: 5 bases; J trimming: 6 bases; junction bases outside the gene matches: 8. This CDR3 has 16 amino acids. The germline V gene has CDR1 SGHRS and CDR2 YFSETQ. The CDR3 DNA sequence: TGCGCCAGCAGTTCCGGACTAGCGGGGGTGGCCAATGAGCAGTTCTTC. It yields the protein CASSSGLAGVANEQFF.

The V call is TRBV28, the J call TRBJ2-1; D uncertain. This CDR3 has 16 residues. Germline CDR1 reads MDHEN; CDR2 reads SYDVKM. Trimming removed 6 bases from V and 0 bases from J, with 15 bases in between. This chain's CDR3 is CASRTAAVASYNEQFF. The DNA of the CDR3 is TGTGCCAGCAGGACCGCCGCAGTGGCCTCCTACAATGAGCAGTTCTTC.

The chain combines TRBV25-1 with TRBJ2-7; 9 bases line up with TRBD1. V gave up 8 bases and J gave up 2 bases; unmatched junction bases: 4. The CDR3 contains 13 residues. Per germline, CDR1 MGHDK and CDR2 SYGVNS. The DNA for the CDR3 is TGTGCCAGCTGGGGGGACAGGGCCTACGAGCAGTACTTC. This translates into CASWGDRAYEQYF.

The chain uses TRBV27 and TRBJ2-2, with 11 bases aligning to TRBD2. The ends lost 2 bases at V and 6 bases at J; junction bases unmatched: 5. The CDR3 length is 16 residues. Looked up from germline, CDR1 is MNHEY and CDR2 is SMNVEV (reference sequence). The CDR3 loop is CASSLLAGGMAGELFF. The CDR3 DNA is TGTGCCAGCAGTTTACTAGCGGGAGGAATGGCCGGGGAGCTGTTTTTT.

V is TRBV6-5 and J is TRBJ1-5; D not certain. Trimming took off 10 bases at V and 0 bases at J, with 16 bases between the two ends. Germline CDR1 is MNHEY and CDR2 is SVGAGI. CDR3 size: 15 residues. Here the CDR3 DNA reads TGTGCCACCGCCCCGGGCGGTTTTAGCAATCAGCCCCAGCATTTT. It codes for CATAPGGFSNQPQHF.

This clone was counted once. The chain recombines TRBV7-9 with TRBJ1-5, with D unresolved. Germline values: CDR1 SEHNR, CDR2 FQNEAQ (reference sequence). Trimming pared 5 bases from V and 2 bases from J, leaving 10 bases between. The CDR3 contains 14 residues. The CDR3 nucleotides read TGTGCCAGCAGCCCGCACAGTGGCAATCAGCCCCAGCATTTT. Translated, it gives CASSPHSGNQPQHF.

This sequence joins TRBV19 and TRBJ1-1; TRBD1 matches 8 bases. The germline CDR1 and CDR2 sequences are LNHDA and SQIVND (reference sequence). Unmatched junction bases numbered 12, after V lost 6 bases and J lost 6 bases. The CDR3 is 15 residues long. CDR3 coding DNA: TGTGCCAGTAGCCCTTACCCCGGGACAGGAGCTGAAGCTTTCTTT. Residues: CASSPYPGTGAEAFF.

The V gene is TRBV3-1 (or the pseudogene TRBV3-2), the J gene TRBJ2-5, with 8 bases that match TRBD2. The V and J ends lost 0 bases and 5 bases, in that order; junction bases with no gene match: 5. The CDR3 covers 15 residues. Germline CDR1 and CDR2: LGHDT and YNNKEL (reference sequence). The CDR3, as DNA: TGTGCCAGCAGCCAAGATCCCCGCGGGGGGGAGACCCAGTACTTC. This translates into CASSQDPRGGETQYF.

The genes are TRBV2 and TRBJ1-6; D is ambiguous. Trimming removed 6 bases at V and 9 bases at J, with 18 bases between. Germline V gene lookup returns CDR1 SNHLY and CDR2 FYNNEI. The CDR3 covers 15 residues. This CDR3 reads CASRGGGDQSSPLHF. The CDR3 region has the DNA TGTGCCAGCAGAGGCGGCGGGGATCAATCTTCACCCCTCCACTTT.

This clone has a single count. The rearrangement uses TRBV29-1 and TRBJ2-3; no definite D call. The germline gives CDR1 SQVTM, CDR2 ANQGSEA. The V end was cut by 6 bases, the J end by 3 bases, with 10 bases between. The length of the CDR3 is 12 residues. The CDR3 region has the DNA TGCAGCGTCGAAAGGCCGACAGATACGCAGTATTTT. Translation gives CSVERPTDTQYF.

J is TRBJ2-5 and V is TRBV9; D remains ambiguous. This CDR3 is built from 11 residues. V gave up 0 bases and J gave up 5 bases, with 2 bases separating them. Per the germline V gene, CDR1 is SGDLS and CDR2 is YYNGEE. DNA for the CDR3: TGTGCCAGCAGCGTAGACGAGACCCAGTACTTC. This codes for CASSVDETQYF.

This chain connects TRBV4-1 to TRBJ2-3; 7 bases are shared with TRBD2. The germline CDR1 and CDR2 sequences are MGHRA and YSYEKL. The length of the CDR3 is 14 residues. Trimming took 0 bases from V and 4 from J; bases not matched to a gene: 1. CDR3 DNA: TGCGCCAGCAGCCAAGATGGGAGGGCAGATACGCAGTATTTT. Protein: CASSQDGRADTQYF.

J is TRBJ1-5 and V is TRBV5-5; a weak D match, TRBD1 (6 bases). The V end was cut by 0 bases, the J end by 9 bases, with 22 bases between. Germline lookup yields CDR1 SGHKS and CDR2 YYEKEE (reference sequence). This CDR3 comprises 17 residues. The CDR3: CASSLGLHGGRWSPQHF. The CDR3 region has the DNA TGTGCCAGCAGCTTGGGCCTGCATGGGGGCAGATGGTCGCCCCAGCATTTT.

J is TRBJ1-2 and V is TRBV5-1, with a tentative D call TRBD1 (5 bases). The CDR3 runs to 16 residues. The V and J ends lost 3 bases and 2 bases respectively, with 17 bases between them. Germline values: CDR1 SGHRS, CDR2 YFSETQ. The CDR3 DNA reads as TGCGCCAGCAGCTCCAGGGTGGGTTCACCCAACTATGGCTACACCTTC. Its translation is CASSSRVGSPNYGYTF.

The CDR3 is CASSIRGTGRNNEQFF. In DNA form, the CDR3 reads TGTGCCAGTAGTATACGGGGGACTGGAAGGAACAATGAGCAGTTCTTC. The chain has TRBV19 and TRBJ2-1; a weak D match, TRBD2 (6 bases). Germline V CDR1 and CDR2: LNHDA, SQIVND (reference sequence). The CDR3 runs to 16 residues. V was cut by 2 bases and J by 5 bases, with 16 bases left in between.

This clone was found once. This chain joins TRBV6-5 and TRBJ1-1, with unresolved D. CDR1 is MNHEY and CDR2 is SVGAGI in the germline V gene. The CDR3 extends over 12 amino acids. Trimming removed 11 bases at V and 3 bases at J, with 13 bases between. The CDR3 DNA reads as TGTGCCGTCTACGGAGGGCACACTGAAGCTTTCTTT. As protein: CAVYGGHTEAFF.

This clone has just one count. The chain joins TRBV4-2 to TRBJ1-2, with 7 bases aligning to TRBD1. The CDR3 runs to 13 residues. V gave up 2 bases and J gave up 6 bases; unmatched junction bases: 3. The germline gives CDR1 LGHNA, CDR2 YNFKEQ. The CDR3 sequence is CASSQKGADGYTF. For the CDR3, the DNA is TGTGCCAGCAGCCAAAAGGGGGCCGATGGCTACACCTTC.

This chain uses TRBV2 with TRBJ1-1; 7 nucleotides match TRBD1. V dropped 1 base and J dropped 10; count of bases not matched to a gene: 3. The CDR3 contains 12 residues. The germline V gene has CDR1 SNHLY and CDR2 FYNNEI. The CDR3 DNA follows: TGTGCCAGCAGTGAAGATCAGGGGGTAGCTTTCTTT. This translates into CASSEDQGVAFF.

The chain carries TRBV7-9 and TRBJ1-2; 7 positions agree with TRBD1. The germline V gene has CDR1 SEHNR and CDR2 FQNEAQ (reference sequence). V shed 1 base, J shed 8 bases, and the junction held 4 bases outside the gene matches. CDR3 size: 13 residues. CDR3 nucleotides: TGTGCCAGCAGCTTAGAGGGGGCGCTAGGCTACACCTTC. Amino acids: CASSLEGALGYTF. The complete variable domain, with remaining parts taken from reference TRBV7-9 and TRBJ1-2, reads DTGVSQNPRHKITKRGQNVTFRCDPISEHNRLYWYRQTLGQGPEFLTYFQNEAQLEKSRLLSDRFSAERPKGSFSTLEIQRTEQGDSAMYLCASSLEGALGYTFGSGTRLTVV.